The 11 T cell receptor beta chains listed next were all sequenced from one sample in a study of T cell clones after liver transplantation. Assay used: immunoSEQ multiplex PCR; TCRdb lists only in-frame clones, some missing. Of roughly 80,000 clones listed, around four fifths were seen once; the top ten hold 2.5% to 3%. This sample comprised CD4+ T cells from blood, obtained at the 22-month timepoint. The source is a human patient who received a liver transplant. Some T cells may be the graft donor's.

This clone was counted a single time. This chain links TRBV7-3 with TRBJ1-1; D not resolved. This CDR3 has 13 amino acids. Trimming removed 1 base from V and 4 bases from J, with 7 bases in between. Germline assignment: CDR1 SGHTA and CDR2 FQGTGA. The CDR3 reads CASSLNRGTEAFF. The CDR3 coding sequence is TGTGCCAGCAGCTTAAATAGAGGCACTGAAGCTTTCTTT.

V is TRBV5-4 and J is TRBJ1-4; tentatively, D is TRBD1 (6 bases). Germline CDR1 is SGHNT and CDR2 is YYREEE (reference sequence). CDR3 length: 15 residues. Trimming pared 2 bases from V and 8 bases from J, leaving 16 bases between. CDR3 bases: TGTGCCAGCAGCTTTTCGACAGGTGGAAGGGAAAAACTGTTTTTT. Translated: CASSFSTGGREKLFF. The complete variable domain, with remaining parts taken from reference TRBV5-4 and TRBJ1-4, reads ETGVTQSPTHLIKTRGQQVTLRCSSQSGHNTVSWYQQALGQGPQFIFQYYREEENGRGNFPPRFSGLQFPNYSSELNVNALELDDSALYLCASSFSTGGREKLFFGSGTQLSVL.

This chain joins TRBV6-5 and TRBJ1-4, with 8 bases aligning to TRBD1. This CDR3 region has 14 residues. Trimming at V came to 6 bases and at J to 7 bases, leaving 7 bases not matched to a gene. Looked up from germline, CDR1 is MNHEY and CDR2 is SVGAGI. In DNA form, the CDR3 reads TGTGCCAGCAGCAGACAGGGGCTCGTTGAAAAACTGTTTTTT. This sequence encodes CASSRQGLVEKLFF.

A single count supports this clone. The chain combines TRBV19 with TRBJ2-5; 7 bases line up with TRBD2. The germline V gene encodes CDR1 LNHDA and CDR2 SQIVND (reference sequence). Unmatched junction bases numbered 13, after V lost 10 bases and J lost 5 bases. The CDR3 is 14 residues long. The CDR3 region is CATSGTTRWETQYF. CDR3 sequence (DNA): TGTGCCACCAGCGGGACGACCCGTTGGGAGACCCAGTACTTC.

The chain is built from TRBV6-5 and TRBJ2-3, with 7 bases identical to TRBD1. V was pared by 4 bases and J by 4 bases, with 8 bases of the junction left unmatched. Looked up from germline, CDR1 is MNHEY and CDR2 is SVGAGI. The CDR3 loop spans 15 amino acids. CDR3 nucleotides: TGTGCCAGCAGTTCGGCCGGGACAGTGGCAGATACGCAGTATTTT. Protein sequence: CASSSAGTVADTQYF.

The chain employs TRBV5-6 and TRBJ2-7; 7 bases are a match to TRBD2. The germline V gene has CDR1 SGHDT and CDR2 YYEEEE. V was pared by 3 bases and J by 6 bases, with 15 bases of the junction left unmatched. The CDR3 covers 16 residues. The CDR3 region is CASSSILAPMLSEQYF. DNA of the CDR3: TGTGCCAGCAGCTCGATACTAGCGCCCATGCTCTCCGAGCAGTACTTC.

The V and J genes are TRBV27 and TRBJ1-5; no firm D call. Germline loops: CDR1 MNHEY, CDR2 SMNVEV (reference sequence). This CDR3 has 13 amino acids. Trimming stripped 8 bases from V and 2 bases from J, with 10 bases between. The CDR3: CASGGGRNQPQHF. The DNA for the CDR3 is TGTGCCAGCGGTGGCGGACGCAATCAGCCCCAGCATTTT.

The chain has TRBV9 and TRBJ2-1; D gene unclear. The V end lost 0 bases, the J end lost 8 bases, and 6 bases lay between the germline ends. CDR1 is SGDLS, CDR2 YYNGEE, per germline. The CDR3 is made up of 12 amino acids. The CDR3 nucleotides read TGTGCCAGCAGCGTAGATGGCGATGAGCAGTTCTTC. It codes for CASSVDGDEQFF.

This clone has just one count. One end of the junction fails to match germline, which may point to a read error. The V gene is TRBV5-4, the J gene TRBJ1-4; TRBD1 might be the D (5 bases). Germline V CDR1 and CDR2: SGHNT, YYREEE (reference sequence). The CDR3 spans 14 residues. The CDR3: CASSTGPSKEKLFF. CDR3 coding DNA: TGTGCCAGCAGCACAGGCCCATCTAAAGAAAAACTGTTTTTT.

The chain carries TRBV5-1 and TRBJ1-5; D perhaps matches TRBD1 (5 bases). The V gene lost 3 bases and the J gene lost 5 bases, with 12 bases spanning the gap. The CDR3 has 14 amino acids. Per germline, CDR1 SGHRS and CDR2 YFSETQ. DNA for the CDR3: TGCGCCAGCAGCTGGGCCGGGGGTGATCAGCCCCAGCATTTT. It is translated as CASSWAGGDQPQHF.

The CDR3 DNA reads as TGTGCCAGCAGCTTGACCCTGAGCCGAAATGAAGCTTTCTTT. This codes for CASSLTLSRNEAFF. The chain combines TRBV5-5 with TRBJ1-1; D is unresolved. This CDR3 comprises 14 residues. Trimming shortened V by 1 base and J by 7 bases, and 14 bases separated the two germline ends. CDR1 is SGHKS, CDR2 YYEKEE, per germline (reference sequence).